One sample yielded the 18 T cell receptor beta chains listed below, sequenced in a study of regulatory T cells in long-lasting Graves disease. Time point specified: persistent/refractory GD, antithyroid drugs over 5 years with positive TRAb. Making the TCR library involved RNA that had been extracted from PBMCs. Building of the TCR beta libraries involved iRepertoire HTBI primers and Arm-PCR of CDR3 regions. TCRdb fed the multiplex PCR reads into MiXCR, producing one record per CDR3 protein. The table includes 400,000 or so distinct CDR3 sequences, about a fifth detected once. The specimen was peripheral blood mononuclear cells (PBMCs), collected when the disease was refractory, from a patient treated with antithyroid drugs. All receptors come from a female donor with Graves disease.

This clonotype was counted a few times. V and J are TRBV12-3 or TRBV12-4 and TRBJ1-5; TRBD1 is a possible D gene (6 bases). This CDR3 is built from 14 residues. V was cut by 8 bases and J by 9 bases, with 20 bases left in between. The CDR3 nucleotides read TGTGCCAGCCACCAAGGAGGGGGGCTGGGGCCCCAGCATTTT. This encodes CASHQGGGLGPQHF.

This clonotype was observed many times. The V and J genes are TRBV24-1 and TRBJ1-1; TRBD1 matches at 9 bases. This CDR3 has 15 residues. With 7 bases clipped from V and 3 bases from J, the junction kept 8 bases outside the gene matches. Germline assignment: CDR1 KGHDR and CDR2 SFDVKD. Here the CDR3 reads CATRRDRERDTEAFF. CDR3 sequence (DNA): TGTGCCACCAGACGGGACAGGGAACGGGACACTGAAGCTTTCTTT.

In this sample, this clonotype turned up many times. V gene TRBV6-1 combines with J gene TRBJ2-7; D remains ambiguous. V shed 0 bases and J shed 0 bases, with 9 bases lying between them. Germline assignment: CDR1 MNHNS and CDR2 SASEGT. The CDR3 contains 15 residues. CDR3 loop: CASSEARLSSYEQYF. Written as DNA, the CDR3 is TGTGCCAGCAGTGAAGCTAGATTAAGCTCCTACGAGCAGTACTTC.

This clonotype was picked up a small number of times. V is TRBV28 and J is TRBJ2-1; 9 bases map to TRBD2. This CDR3 has 14 amino acids. The V and J ends lost 6 bases and 7 bases, in that order; junction bases with no gene match: 7. CDR1 is MDHEN and CDR2 is SYDVKM in the germline V gene. The DNA of the CDR3 is TGTGCCAGCAGGAAAGCGGGAGGTGGAAATGAGCAGTTCTTC. Its protein is CASRKAGGGNEQFF.

Many counts were recorded for this clonotype. The chain joins TRBV11-2 to TRBJ1-2; possible D gene TRBD1, 5 bases. The CDR3 is 13 amino acids. V lost 7 bases to trimming and J lost 4 bases, with 13 bases between them. Per germline, CDR1 SGHAT and CDR2 FQNNGV. The CDR3 DNA is TGTGCCAGCACCGGGACCGGACTCTATGGCTACACCTTC. It encodes CASTGTGLYGYTF.

This clonotype was detected a few times. V is TRBV27 and J is TRBJ1-6; D gene ambiguous. The ends were cut back, 4 bases at V and 9 bases at J, with 7 bases in the middle. This CDR3 has 12 residues. Per the germline V gene, CDR1 is MNHEY and CDR2 is SMNVEV (reference sequence). CDR3 DNA sequence: TGTGCCAGCAGTTCCCCGAGTTCACCCCTCCACTTT. Translated, it gives CASSSPSSPLHF.

The chain uses TRBV28 and TRBJ2-2; tentative D call: TRBD1 (5 bases). V lost 3 bases and J lost 6, with 14 bases in between. Germline V gives CDR1 MDHEN, CDR2 SYDVKM. The length of the CDR3 is 15 residues. CDR3 amino acids: CASSLFRVGPGELFF. DNA of the CDR3: TGTGCCAGCAGTTTGTTCAGGGTAGGACCCGGGGAGCTGTTTTTT.

This clonotype was found many times. Here the CDR3 reads CASSQDGTGGPSETQYF. CDR3 sequence (DNA): TGTGCCAGCAGCCAAGATGGGACAGGGGGACCTTCGGAGACCCAGTACTTC. The gene calls are TRBV3-1 and TRBJ2-5, with 11 bases lining up with TRBD1. CDR1 and CDR2 from the germline V gene are LGHDT and YNNKEL (reference sequence). This CDR3 contains 17 residues. The V and J ends lost 0 bases and 5 bases, in that order; junction bases with no gene match: 8.

The CDR3 spells CASSFGPVSGNTIYF. CDR3 DNA sequence: TGTGCCAGCAGTTTCGGACCCGTCTCTGGAAACACCATATATTTT. The rearrangement joins TRBV12-3 or TRBV12-4 to TRBJ1-3, with D uncertain. The CDR3 totals 15 residues. V lost 3 bases and J 0 bases, leaving 9 bases between the germline ends.

The chain links TRBV6-1 to TRBJ1-5; D not resolved. The V gene's germline CDR1 is MNHNS and CDR2 SASEGT. Trimming pared 7 bases from V and 2 bases from J, leaving 3 bases between. The CDR3 runs 11 residues. CDR3 DNA: TGTGCCAGCATGGGCAATCAGCCCCAGCATTTT. Translated, it gives CASMGNQPQHF.

About this clonotype: A much larger clone differs from this one at a single base, so this may be a read error. Without the conserved terminal phenylalanine or tryptophan, this CDR3 likely stems from a read error. The chain recombines TRBV12-3 or TRBV12-4 with TRBJ1-2, with TRBD1 matching over 7 bases. Germline trimming cut 7 bases from V and 4 bases from J; bases unmatched to any gene: 6. The CDR3 runs to 13 residues. The CDR3 here is CASTPTGFYGYTS. The CDR3 DNA follows: TGTGCCAGCACCCCGACAGGGTTCTATGGCTACACCTCC.

This clonotype was observed at least ten times. The chain has TRBV2 and TRBJ2-1, with D tentatively TRBD2 (7 bases). The V gene's germline CDR1 is SNHLY and CDR2 FYNNEI. The CDR3 totals 15 residues. The V end lost 2 bases, the J end lost 4 bases, and 12 bases lay between the germline ends. CDR3 residues: CASSETGGAYNEQFF. The CDR3 DNA sequence: TGTGCCAGCAGTGAAACGGGGGGCGCATACAATGAGCAGTTCTTC.

The sample holds many counts of this clonotype. This CDR3 is CASSEGRHGYEQYF. The CDR3 coding sequence is TGTGCCAGCAGTGAAGGTCGACACGGTTACGAGCAGTACTTC. The chain has TRBV2 and TRBJ2-7; no clear D gene. Trimming removed 1 base from V and 4 bases from J, with 11 bases in between. The CDR3 contains 14 residues. CDR1 is SNHLY and CDR2 is FYNNEI in the germline V gene.

The gene calls are TRBV7-9 and TRBJ2-2; D not resolved. V was pared by 2 bases and J by 2 bases, with 9 bases between. This CDR3 is 15 amino acids long. CDR1 SEHNR and CDR2 FQNEAQ come from the germline V gene (reference sequence). In nucleotides, the CDR3 is TGTGCCAGCAGCTTAATGACACCCAACACCGGGGAGCTGTTTTTT. Amino acid sequence: CASSLMTPNTGELFF.

V gene TRBV12-3 or TRBV12-4 combines with J gene TRBJ1-6; D remains ambiguous. CDR3 length: 13 amino acids. V lost 7 bases to trimming and J lost 7 bases, with 11 bases between them. Here the CDR3 DNA reads TGTGCCAGCACCAAAACAAGGAATTCACCCCTCCACTTT. Residues: CASTKTRNSPLHF.

This clonotype occurred once. This chain connects TRBV6-5 to TRBJ1-1; D uncertain. CDR3 length equals 14 residues. Between the trimmed V and J ends, which lost 2 bases and 1 base, there was a span of 8 bases. Germline V gives CDR1 MNHEY, CDR2 SVGAGI. CDR3 DNA sequence: TGTGCCAGCAGTTACCCCGGAAAGAACACTGAAGCTTTCTTT. Amino acids: CASSYPGKNTEAFF.

The chain uses TRBV20-1 and TRBJ1-6, with TRBD1 identical over 7 bases. The CDR3 has 15 residues. J was trimmed by 7 bases and V by 6 bases; bases with no gene match: 12. CDR1 is DFQATT and CDR2 is SNEGSKA in the germline V gene (reference sequence). The CDR3 sequence is CSAYPQGGSNSPLHF. In DNA, the CDR3 is TGCAGTGCCTACCCCCAGGGGGGAAGCAATTCACCCCTCCACTTT.

A single count supports this clonotype. The chain is built from TRBV4-3 and TRBJ1-4; D may be TRBD1 (6 bases). Germline CDR1 is LGHNA and CDR2 is YSLEER. The V end lost 3 bases, the J end lost 5 bases, and 16 bases lay between the germline ends. The CDR3 loop spans 16 amino acids. The CDR3 region is CASSHLNGQGNEKLFF. CDR3 bases: TGCGCCAGCAGCCACCTAAATGGGCAGGGGAATGAAAAACTGTTTTTT.